This entry lists 5 T cell receptor beta chains sequenced from one sample in a study of blood T cell repertoires in COVID-19. Clones were sequenced by immunoSEQ multiplex PCR, and TCRdb holds only the in-frame ones, with some missing. The data show 200,000 to 300,000 clones, roughly 79% seen once. The sequenced sample was peripheral blood. The receptors derive from an elderly woman with COVID-19, enrolled during active disease.

The chain carries TRBV19 and TRBJ1-1; the D gene is possibly TRBD1 (5 bases). Trimming removed 6 bases at V and 5 bases at J, with 13 bases between. The CDR3 totals 13 residues. Germline V gene lookup returns CDR1 LNHDA and CDR2 SQIVND (reference sequence). CDR3 residues: CASSTARQTEAFF. CDR3 coding DNA: TGTGCCAGTAGCACAGCTCGACAGACTGAAGCTTTCTTT.

This chain connects TRBV5-1 to TRBJ1-5; D is perhaps TRBD1 (5 bases). Trimming took off 0 bases at V and 6 bases at J, with 16 bases between the two ends. The CDR3 runs to 16 residues. Germline V gives CDR1 SGHRS, CDR2 YFSETQ. The CDR3 region is CASSLESRAEGQPQHF. CDR3 nucleotide sequence: TGCGCCAGCAGCTTGGAGAGCAGGGCGGAAGGTCAGCCCCAGCATTTT.

The count of this clone is one. The chain carries TRBV7-6 and TRBJ2-1, with D perhaps matching TRBD2 (6 bases). Germline V gene data show CDR1 as SGHVS and CDR2 as FNYEAQ. The CDR3 covers 17 residues. V was trimmed by 5 bases and J by 0 bases, leaving 17 bases between them. The CDR3 region has the DNA TGTGCCAGCAGCCCCGGGACTTCGGCGAGCTCCTACAATGAGCAGTTCTTC. It yields the protein CASSPGTSASSYNEQFF. The full variable domain, in which reference TRBV7-6 and TRBJ2-1 provide the parts outside the CDR3, is GAGVSQSPRYKVTKRGQDVALRCDPISGHVSLYWYRQALGQGPEFLTYFNYEAQQDKSGLPNDRFSAERPEGSISTLTIQRTEQRDSAMYRCASSPGTSASSYNEQFFGPGTRLTVL.

The rearrangement links TRBV4-2 to TRBJ2-1; TRBD2 matches at 10 bases. This CDR3 has 15 amino acids. Germline trimming cut 0 bases from V and 10 bases from J; bases unmatched to any gene: 6. CDR1 is LGHNA and CDR2 is YNFKEQ in the germline V gene. The CDR3 reads CASSQDRLAGAEQFF. The CDR3 DNA sequence: TGTGCCAGCAGCCAAGATCGGCTAGCGGGGGCGGAGCAGTTCTTC.

This clone came up a few times. The chain employs TRBV20-1 and TRBJ1-2; D possibly corresponds to TRBD1 (5 bases). Germline loops: CDR1 DFQATT, CDR2 SNEGSKA (reference sequence). Trimming left V 3 bases short and J 8 bases short, with 19 bases between. This CDR3 is 14 amino acids long. The chain's CDR3 is CSASKLQGRLGYTF. CDR3 nucleotides: TGCAGTGCTAGTAAACTGCAGGGCCGGCTGGGCTACACCTTC.